This T cell receptor (beta chain) was observed in a study of shared clonotypes between healthy human individuals. On this clone itself: Other nucleotide sequences in the sample specify the same CDR3.

Germline-derived CDR1 and CDR2 are GTSNPN and SVGIG (reference sequence). Trimming took 3 bases from V and 2 from J, leaving 10 bases between them. This CDR3 is built from 13 residues. TCRdb keeps only in-frame clones here, not all; method: immunoSEQ multiplex PCR. The sample yields some 2.4 million clones, approximately 94% seen once. V is TRBV30 and J is TRBJ2-5, with a tentative D call TRBD2 (5 bases). The sequencing input was naive CD4+ T cells from PBMCs. The sample's subset: CD45RA+ positively selected. The source is a young man in good health. Some clones in this sample may be carry-over from other donors' samples. The CDR3 here is CAWSVGVQETQYF. In DNA form, the CDR3 reads TGTGCCTGGAGCGTCGGGGTACAAGAGACCCAGTACTTC.